This TCR beta chain is drawn from a study of identical twins. This clonotype was seen more than once but under ten times. Its antigen remains unknown. CDR1 and CDR2 from the germline V gene are SGHTA and FQGNSA. The CDR3 contains 15 residues. Germline trimming cut 4 bases from V and 7 bases from J; bases unmatched to any gene: 4. The study's findings and limits: Abundant cord blood beta clonotypes carried fewer insertions; memory repertoires showed none.

Unique molecular identifiers were present on cDNA, and template switching added a universal primer site. A single record per CDR3 protein comes from TCRdb applying MiXCR to the 5' RACE reads. The sample contains under 1 million distinct CDR3 sequences, roughly 12% of which appear only once. The same data also went into a second study, on yellow fever vaccine responses in identical twins.

The sequence was collected from a young woman in good health. V is TRBV7-2 and J is TRBJ2-2; 12 bases are a match to TRBD2. The sequenced sample was PBMCs. This CDR3 is CASSSSGRAHGELFF. The CDR3 region has the DNA TGTGCCAGCAGCTCTAGCGGGAGGGCCCACGGGGAGCTGTTTTTT.